The 31 T cell receptor beta chains reported below all come from one sample, sequenced in a study of tumor-infiltrating lymphocytes in primary liver carcinoma. Priming with a constant-region primer yielded TCR beta cDNA from roughly 500 ng total RNA. Libraries covering TCR beta were generated through three nested multiplex PCR rounds (using a slightly modified ARM-PCR). Amplification in the first two PCR rounds was performed using TRBV1-TRBV30 forward primers and a C-beta reverse primer for roughly 9 cycles each. MiXCR was run by TCRdb on the multiplex PCR reads, yielding one entry per CDR3 protein. Among tens of thousands of distinct CDR3 sequences listed, approximately 70% were seen once. Unsorted bulk tissue (roughly 19-31 mg) underwent RNA and DNA co-extraction. Sequenced material: liver tumor tissue from sampling region 2. Subset meaning: tumor region T2, inferior pole. Receptor source: a man aged 35 to 55 with primary liver carcinoma and hepatitis B virus infection.

This clonotype was seen ten or more times. The chain carries TRBV5-1 and TRBJ1-3; the match to TRBD1 covers 10 bases. Germline loops: CDR1 SGHRS, CDR2 YFSETQ. Trimming removed 0 bases from V and 6 bases from J; junction bases left unmatched: 6. The CDR3 loop spans 16 amino acids. CDR3 amino acids: CASSLVGTGAENTIYF. DNA for the CDR3: TGCGCCAGCAGCTTGGTCGGGACAGGGGCCGAAAACACCATATATTTT.

In the case of this clonotype: Germline and junction disagree at one end, which may indicate a read error. This rearrangement joins TRBV14 to TRBJ2-7; D call uncertain. The CDR3 length is 16 residues. Germline assignment: CDR1 SGHDN and CDR2 FVKESK. The CDR3 nucleotides are TGTGCCACCAGCCAAGGTTCGCAGTCATCCTCCCATGAGCAGTACTTC. Translating it yields CATSQGSQSSSHEQYF.

There are a few counts of this clonotype. The junction and the germline gene differ at one end; a read error may be behind it. V is TRBV29-1 and J is TRBJ1-1, with D unresolved. CDR1 and CDR2 from the germline V gene are SQVTM and ANQGSEA. This CDR3 comprises 12 residues. The CDR3 nucleotides read TGCAGTGTTGAATCCGGGGTCACTGTAGCTTCCTTT. Amino acid sequence: CSVESGVTVASF.

Comments on this clonotype: At one of its ends the junction is not consistent with the germline gene, which may arise from a read error. The CDR3 region has the DNA TGTGCCAGCAGTCGTACAGTCTACGAGCTGTACTTC. It yields the protein CASSRTVYELYF. V gene TRBV12-3 or TRBV12-4 combines with J gene TRBJ2-7; D remains ambiguous. The CDR3 totals 12 residues.

This clonotype showed up just once. The junction differs from germline at one of its ends, possibly a read error. This chain joins TRBV4-1 and TRBJ2-3; D is unclear. The CDR3 covers 13 residues. The germline gives CDR1 MGHRA, CDR2 YSYEKL. The CDR3 region is CASSQVCTDTQYF. In nucleotides, the CDR3 is TGCGCCAGCAGCCAAGTATGCACAGATACGCAATATTTT.

Comments on this clonotype: Germline is not matched at one junction end, which may reflect a read error. V and J are TRBV6-2 or TRBV6-3 and TRBJ2-1, with unresolved D. This CDR3 has 12 amino acids. CDR1 is MNHEY and CDR2 is SVGEGT in the germline V gene. The CDR3 nucleotides read TGTGCCAGTAGTTACGTCGGCAATGAGCACTTCTTC. It specifies CASSYVGNEHFF.

This clonotype showed up just a few times. As DNA, the CDR3 is TGTGCCACCAGCAGAGCATCGGCGGCCTCCCCCGGGGAGCTGTTTTTT. Protein sequence: CATSRASAASPGELFF. The V gene is TRBV15, the J gene TRBJ2-2, with D unclear. The germline V gene has CDR1 LNHNV and CDR2 YYDKDF (reference sequence). The CDR3 spans 16 residues. V lost 1 base and J lost 6, with 15 bases in between. Using reference TRBV15 and TRBJ2-2 for the parts outside the CDR3, the full variable domain is DAMVIQNPRYQVTQFGKPVTLSCSQTLNHNVMYWYQQKSSQAPKLLFHYYDKDFNNEADTPDNFQSRRPNTSFCFLDIRSPGLGDTAMYLCATSRASAASPGELFFGEGSRLTVL.

The CDR3 spells CASQTTGMKTGTFF. CDR3 nucleotides: TGTGCCAGCCAAACCACAGGGATGAAGACTGGAACTTTCTTT. The chain couples TRBV6-6 to TRBJ1-1; D perhaps matches TRBD1 (6 bases). V was trimmed by 8 bases and J by 12 bases, leaving 25 bases between them. The CDR3 runs 14 residues. Germline values: CDR1 MNHNY, CDR2 SVGAGI (reference sequence).

The table lists this clonotype with a count of one. This chain connects TRBV7-8 to TRBJ2-7; unclear D gene. Trimming removed 5 bases from V and 2 bases from J, with 16 bases in between. This CDR3 is built from 15 residues. CDR1 is SGHVS and CDR2 is FQNEAQ in the germline V gene. CDR3 bases: TGTGCCAGCAGCGCCAAGAGTAGTGGCCCCTACGAGCAGTACTTC. It translates to CASSAKSSGPYEQYF.

Notes on this clonotype: At one boundary the junction diverges from the germline segment, which might be a read error. The chain recombines TRBV29-1 with TRBJ2-5; 9 positions agree with TRBD1. This CDR3 region has 15 residues. The germline gives CDR1 SQVTM, CDR2 ANQGSEA. The DNA of the CDR3 is TGTAGCATTGAGCCCAACAGGGGGCGGCAAGAGACCCAGTACTTC. Protein: CSIEPNRGRQETQYF.

The chain is built from TRBV4-1 and TRBJ2-7; 7 bases line up with TRBD1. The CDR3 contains 12 residues. From germline, CDR1 is MGHRA and CDR2 YSYEKL. V trimming: 10 bases; J trimming: 7 bases; junction bases outside the gene matches: 10. The CDR3 spells CATKGTVEEQYF. DNA of the CDR3: TGCGCCACCAAGGGGACAGTGGAAGAGCAGTACTTC.

In DNA, the CDR3 is TGCGCCAGCTCCGACAGCACAGACACCGGGGAGATATTTTTT. This sequence encodes CASSDSTDTGEIFF. V and J are TRBV10-1 and TRBJ2-2, with D perhaps TRBD1 or TRBD2 (5 bases each). The ends were cut back, 8 bases at V and 17 bases at J, with 27 bases in the middle. CDR3 length equals 14 residues. Looked up from germline, CDR1 is WNHNN and CDR2 is SYGVQD (reference sequence).

The chain is built from TRBV5-4 and TRBJ1-1; TRBD1 is a possible D gene (6 bases). The V end lost 1 base, the J end lost 7 bases, and 14 bases lay between the germline ends. The CDR3 has 14 amino acids. Germline V gives CDR1 SGHNT, CDR2 YYREEE (reference sequence). CDR3 protein: CASSLKGGTIEAFF. The DNA of the CDR3 is TGTGCCAGCAGCTTGAAGGGGGGGACCATTGAAGCTTTCTTT.

This clonotype was picked up many times. The V call is TRBV7-3, the J call TRBJ2-1, with 9 bases that match TRBD2. Losses at the gene ends were 1 base for V and 5 bases for J; bases not matched to a gene: 3. The CDR3 contains 15 residues. CDR1 SGHTA and CDR2 FQGTGA come from the germline V gene. This CDR3 is CASSLNLAGNNEQFF. The CDR3 DNA reads TGTGCCAGCAGCTTAAATCTAGCGGGAAACAATGAGCAGTTCTTC. The complete variable domain, with remaining parts taken from reference TRBV7-3 and TRBJ2-1, reads GAGVSQTPSNKVTEKGKYVELRCDPISGHTALYWYRQSLGQGPEFLIYFQGTGAADDSGLPNDRFFAVRPEGSVSTLKIQRTERGDSAVYLCASSLNLAGNNEQFFGPGTRLTVL.

This clonotype was counted once. Without the conserved terminal phenylalanine or tryptophan, this CDR3 likely stems from a read error. This chain joins TRBV5-4 and TRBJ2-2; 8 nucleotides match TRBD2. The CDR3 has 15 amino acids. Germline V gene data show CDR1 as SGHNT and CDR2 as YYREEE (reference sequence). The trim removed 3 bases at V and 4 bases at J, leaving 5 bases unmatched. The CDR3 DNA sequence: TGTGCCAGCAGCTCGGGAGGGGATGGCACCGGGGAGCTGTTTTTG. Translation gives CASSSGGDGTGELFL.

Regarding this clonotype: A much larger clone sits a single nucleotide away, making a read error possible. The chain links TRBV2 to TRBJ2-7, with TRBD1 as a possible D gene (7 bases). This CDR3 contains 16 residues. CDR1 and CDR2 from the germline V gene are SNHLY and FYNNEI. CDR3 sequence: CACRGEAGWSSYEQYF. Here the CDR3 DNA reads TGTGCCTGCAGGGGGGAGGCAGGTTGGAGCTCCTACGAGCAGTACTTC.

This clonotype was counted ten times or more. J is TRBJ1-1 and V is TRBV7-9, with TRBD1 identical over 7 bases. The CDR3 runs to 15 residues. Germline CDR1 and CDR2: SEHNR and FQNEAQ (reference sequence). V shed 2 bases and J 0 bases; nucleotides not matched to a gene: 3. The CDR3 is CASSLPTGMNTEAFF. The CDR3 coding sequence is TGTGCCAGCAGCTTACCGACAGGGATGAACACTGAAGCTTTCTTT.

In its sample, this clonotype was seen many times. This chain connects TRBV12-3 or TRBV12-4 to TRBJ2-2; weak D call: TRBD2 (6 bases). There are 16 residues in the CDR3. V was shortened by 6 bases and J by 4 bases, with 18 bases between the two germline ends. The CDR3 region is CASSLRGGRITGELFF. The CDR3 DNA follows: TGTGCCAGCAGCCTCCGTGGAGGGCGAATCACCGGGGAGCTGTTTTTT.

As concerns this clonotype: Compared with germline, one end of the junction differs, possibly owing to a read error. The chain joins TRBV30 to TRBJ2-6; D is uncertain. This CDR3 has 15 residues. Germline V gives CDR1 GTSNPN, CDR2 SVGIG (reference sequence). The chain's CDR3 is CDCPDGSSGANVLTF. The CDR3 DNA follows: TGCGACTGCCCGGACGGTAGCTCTGGGGCCAACGTCCTGACTTTC.

This clonotype was seen only once. Since no conserved phenylalanine or tryptophan closes the CDR3, a read error is the likely cause. V and J are TRBV6-1 and TRBJ2-7, with D perhaps matching TRBD2 (6 bases). This CDR3 has 15 residues. In germline, CDR1 is MNHNS, CDR2 SASEGT. This CDR3 is CASGEVTGAIYEQYL. The CDR3 bases are TGTGCCAGCGGTGAAGTAACGGGAGCAATCTATGAGCAGTACCTC.

Details on this clonotype: Relative to the germline gene, one junction end is altered; a read error may explain this. CDR3 protein: CTSSAAGGYTEAFF. The CDR3 DNA reads TGCACCAGCAGCGCCGCAGGGGGCTATACCGAAGCTTTCTTT. V is TRBV5-1 and J is TRBJ1-1; 8 bases match TRBD1. CDR3 size: 14 residues. Germline assignment: CDR1 SGHRS and CDR2 YFSETQ. The full variable domain, completed using reference TRBV5-1 and TRBJ1-1, is KAGVTQTPRYLIKTRGQQVTLSCSPISGHRSVSWYQQTPGQGLQFLFEYFSETQRNKGNFPGRFSGRQFSNSRSEMNVSTLELGDSALYLCTSSAAGGYTEAFFGQGTRLTVV.

About this clonotype: A junction boundary mismatches the germline segment, possibly from a read error. V gene TRBV12-3 or TRBV12-4 combines with J gene TRBJ2-7; D call uncertain. The CDR3 contains 12 residues. In DNA, the CDR3 is TGTGCCAGCAGACTCACAGAGAACGAGCAATACTTC. This sequence encodes CASRLTENEQYF.

Concerning this clonotype: A read error may account for a junction end that differs from germline. V gene TRBV10-1 combines with J gene TRBJ2-5; D is possibly TRBD1 (6 bases). CDR3 length equals 13 residues. CDR1 is WNHNN, CDR2 SYGVQD, per germline (reference sequence). CDR3 loop: CTSSGQYQEAQYF. The CDR3 coding sequence is TGCACCAGCAGTGGACAGTACCAAGAGGCCCAGTACTTC.

Comments on this clonotype: Given the absence of the conserved phenylalanine or tryptophan at the CDR3 end, a read error is likely. The chain couples TRBV11-2 to TRBJ2-7, with no clear D. V dropped 4 bases and J dropped 0 bases, with 10 bases sitting between them. The V gene's germline CDR1 is SGHAT and CDR2 FQNNGV. This CDR3 is built from 14 residues. In DNA, the CDR3 is TGTGCCAGCAGCTCTATCAGGAGCTCCTACGAGCAGTACCTC. Translated: CASSSIRSSYEQYL.

This clonotype occurred a few times. The junction does not match germline at one end; this may be a read error. This chain joins TRBV6-5 and TRBJ2-1; TRBD2 agrees at 8 bases. The CDR3 extends over 11 amino acids. Per germline, CDR1 MNHEY and CDR2 SVGAGI. In nucleotides, the CDR3 is TGTACCAGCGGGAGCGGGTGTGAGCAGTTCTTT. Residues: CTSGSGCEQFF.

In the case of this clonotype: A clone one base away is much larger, so this may be a read error. The chain employs TRBV7-3 and TRBJ2-7; weak D call: TRBD2 (5 bases). CDR1 SGHTA and CDR2 FQGTGA come from the germline V gene. Trimming took 3 bases from V and 5 from J, leaving 11 bases between them. CDR3 length equals 13 residues. CDR3 in amino acids: CASSFVAEDEQYF. The CDR3 DNA reads as TGTGCCAGCAGCTTTGTCGCGGAGGACGAGCAGTACTTC.

Note on this clonotype: The junction differs from germline at one of its ends, possibly a read error. This chain connects TRBV5-1 to TRBJ2-2; unclear D gene. The V gene's germline CDR1 is SGHRS and CDR2 YFSETQ. This CDR3 contains 15 residues. CDR3: CVSSTMQTNTGELFF. The DNA of the CDR3 is TGCGTCAGCAGCACCATGCAGACGAACACCGGGGAGCTGTTTTTT.

CDR3: CASSNTRENSPLHF. CDR3 bases: TGTGCCAGCAGCAACACAAGGGAAAATTCACCCCTCCACTTT. The V and J genes are TRBV14 and TRBJ1-6; D is unresolved. This CDR3 is built from 14 residues. The germline gives CDR1 SGHDN, CDR2 FVKESK. V shed 5 bases and J shed 7 bases, with 12 bases lying between them.

This clonotype appeared a few times. A read error may produce the germline difference seen at one junction end. The rearrangement links TRBV4-1 to TRBJ1-5; D call uncertain. The CDR3 is 15 residues long. CDR1 is MGHRA and CDR2 is YSYEKL in the germline V gene. The CDR3 protein is CTSGQDAGADQPQHF. The CDR3 DNA sequence: TGCACCAGCGGCCAAGATGCCGGAGCGGATCAGCCCCAGCATTTT.

This clonotype occurred a few times. The genes are TRBV5-1 and TRBJ2-3; 9 bases map to TRBD2. The ends lost 5 bases at V and 2 bases at J; junction bases unmatched: 9. The CDR3 sequence is 16 residues long. Germline-derived CDR1 and CDR2 are SGHRS and YFSETQ. CDR3 sequence: CASREPSGNSTDTQYF. CDR3 bases: TGCGCCAGCAGGGAGCCTAGCGGGAATTCCACAGATACGCAGTATTTT. The variable domain in full, with the rest retrieved from reference TRBV5-1 and TRBJ2-3, is KAGVTQTPRYLIKTRGQQVTLSCSPISGHRSVSWYQQTPGQGLQFLFEYFSETQRNKGNFPGRFSGRQFSNSRSEMNVSTLELGDSALYLCASREPSGNSTDTQYFGPGTRLTVL.

Of note for this clonotype: The junction shows a germline mismatch at one end, possibly a read error. CDR3 sequence reads: CTSNLVVTSDNEQFF. The CDR3 DNA is TGCACCAGCAACTTGGTAGTGACTAGTGACAATGAGCAGTTCTTC. The rearrangement uses TRBV5-1 and TRBJ2-1, with D perhaps matching TRBD2 (6 bases). The CDR3 spans 15 residues. The germline V gene encodes CDR1 SGHRS and CDR2 YFSETQ.